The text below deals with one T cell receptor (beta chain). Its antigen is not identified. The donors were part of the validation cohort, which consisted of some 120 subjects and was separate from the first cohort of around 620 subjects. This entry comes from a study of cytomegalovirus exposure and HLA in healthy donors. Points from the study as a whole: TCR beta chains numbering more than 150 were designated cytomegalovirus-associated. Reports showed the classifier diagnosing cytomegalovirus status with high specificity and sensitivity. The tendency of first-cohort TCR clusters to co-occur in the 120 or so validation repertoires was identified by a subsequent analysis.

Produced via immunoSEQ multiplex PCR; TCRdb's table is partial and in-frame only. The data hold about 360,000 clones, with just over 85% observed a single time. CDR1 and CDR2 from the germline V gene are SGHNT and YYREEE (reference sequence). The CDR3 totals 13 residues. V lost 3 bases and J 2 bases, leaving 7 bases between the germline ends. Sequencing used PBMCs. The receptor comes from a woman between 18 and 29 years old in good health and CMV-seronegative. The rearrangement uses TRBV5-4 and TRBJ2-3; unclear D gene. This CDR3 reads CASSWAPTDTQYF. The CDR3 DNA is TGTGCCAGCAGCTGGGCACCCACAGATACGCAGTATTTT.